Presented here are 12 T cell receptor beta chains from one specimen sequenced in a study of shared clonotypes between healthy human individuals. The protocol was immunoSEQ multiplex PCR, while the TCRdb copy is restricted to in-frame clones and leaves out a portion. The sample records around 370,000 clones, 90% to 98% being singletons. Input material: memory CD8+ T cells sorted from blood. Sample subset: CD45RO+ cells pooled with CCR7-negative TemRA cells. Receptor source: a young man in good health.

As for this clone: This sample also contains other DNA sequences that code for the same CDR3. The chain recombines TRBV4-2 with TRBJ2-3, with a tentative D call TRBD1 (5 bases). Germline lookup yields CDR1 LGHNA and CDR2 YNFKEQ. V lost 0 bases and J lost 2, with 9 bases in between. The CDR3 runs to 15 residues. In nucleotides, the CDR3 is TGTGCCAGCAGCCAAGATCCCAGGGTCACAGATACGCAGTATTTT. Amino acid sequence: CASSQDPRVTDTQYF.

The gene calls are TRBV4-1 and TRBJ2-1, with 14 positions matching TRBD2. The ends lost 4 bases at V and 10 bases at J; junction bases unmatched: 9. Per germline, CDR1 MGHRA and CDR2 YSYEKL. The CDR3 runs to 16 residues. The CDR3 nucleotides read TGCGCCAGCAGCCTCAGACCGGGACTAGCGGGAGAAGAGCAGTTCTTC. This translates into CASSLRPGLAGEEQFF.

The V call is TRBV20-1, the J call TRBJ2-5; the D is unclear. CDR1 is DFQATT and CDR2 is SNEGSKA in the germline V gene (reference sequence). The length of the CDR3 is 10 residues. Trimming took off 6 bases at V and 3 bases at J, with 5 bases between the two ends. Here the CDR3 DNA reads TGCAGTGCCCCTAAAGAGACCCAGTACTTC. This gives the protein CSAPKETQYF.

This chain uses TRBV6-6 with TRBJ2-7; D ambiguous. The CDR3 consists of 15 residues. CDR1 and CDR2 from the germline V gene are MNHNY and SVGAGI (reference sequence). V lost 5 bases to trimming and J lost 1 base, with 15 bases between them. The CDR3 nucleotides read TGTGCCAGCAGTCCCAATTTTCGGGCATCCTACGAGCAGTACTTC. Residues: CASSPNFRASYEQYF.

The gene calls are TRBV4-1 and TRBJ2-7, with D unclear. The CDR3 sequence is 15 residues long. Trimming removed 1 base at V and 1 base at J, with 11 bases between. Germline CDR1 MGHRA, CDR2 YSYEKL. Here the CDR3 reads CASSQAHRRSYEQYF. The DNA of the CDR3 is TGCGCCAGCAGCCAAGCTCATAGAAGATCCTACGAGCAGTACTTC.

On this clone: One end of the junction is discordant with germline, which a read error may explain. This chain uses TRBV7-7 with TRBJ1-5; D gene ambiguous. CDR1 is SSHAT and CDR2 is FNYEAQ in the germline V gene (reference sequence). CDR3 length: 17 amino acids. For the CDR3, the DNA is TGTGCTAGCAGCTTAGTGGGAGGGTACAATAACAATCAGCCCCAGCATTTT. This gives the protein CASSLVGGYNNNQPQHF.

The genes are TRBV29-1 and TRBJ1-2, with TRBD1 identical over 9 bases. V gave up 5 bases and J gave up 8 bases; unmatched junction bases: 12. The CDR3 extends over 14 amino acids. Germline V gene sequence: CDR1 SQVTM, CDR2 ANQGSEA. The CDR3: CSVFPTGGDGGYTF. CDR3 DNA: TGCAGCGTTTTCCCGACAGGGGGGGATGGAGGCTACACCTTC.

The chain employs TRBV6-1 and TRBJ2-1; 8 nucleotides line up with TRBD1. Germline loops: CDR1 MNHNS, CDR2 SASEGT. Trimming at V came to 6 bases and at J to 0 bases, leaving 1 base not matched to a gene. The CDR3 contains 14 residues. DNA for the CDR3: TGTGCCAGCAGCACAGGGGGCTCCTACAATGAGCAGTTCTTC. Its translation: CASSTGGSYNEQFF.

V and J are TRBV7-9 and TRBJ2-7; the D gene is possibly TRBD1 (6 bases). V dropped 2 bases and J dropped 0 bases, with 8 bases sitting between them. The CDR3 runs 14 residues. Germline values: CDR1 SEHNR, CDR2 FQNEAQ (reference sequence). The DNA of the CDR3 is TGTGCCAGCAGCTTATCGGGACACTCCTACGAGCAGTACTTC. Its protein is CASSLSGHSYEQYF.

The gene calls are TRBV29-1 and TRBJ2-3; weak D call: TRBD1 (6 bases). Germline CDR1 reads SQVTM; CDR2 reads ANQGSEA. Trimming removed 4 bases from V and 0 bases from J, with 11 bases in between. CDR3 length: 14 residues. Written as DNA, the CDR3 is TGCAGCGTTGCGGCAGGGGCCAGCACAGATACGCAGTATTTT. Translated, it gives CSVAAGASTDTQYF.

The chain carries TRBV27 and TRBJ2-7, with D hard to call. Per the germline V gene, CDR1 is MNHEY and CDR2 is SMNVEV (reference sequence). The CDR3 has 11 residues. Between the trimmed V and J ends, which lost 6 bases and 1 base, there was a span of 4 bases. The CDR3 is CASSPSYEQYF. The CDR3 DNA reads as TGTGCCAGCAGCCCTTCCTACGAGCAGTACTTC.

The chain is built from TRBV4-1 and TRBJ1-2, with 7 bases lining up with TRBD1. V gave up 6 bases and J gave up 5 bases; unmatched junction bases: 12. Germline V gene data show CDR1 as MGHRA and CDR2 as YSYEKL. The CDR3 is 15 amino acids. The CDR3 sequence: CASRLDGTAYYGYTF. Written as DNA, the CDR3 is TGCGCCAGCAGACTAGACGGGACAGCCTATTATGGCTACACCTTC.